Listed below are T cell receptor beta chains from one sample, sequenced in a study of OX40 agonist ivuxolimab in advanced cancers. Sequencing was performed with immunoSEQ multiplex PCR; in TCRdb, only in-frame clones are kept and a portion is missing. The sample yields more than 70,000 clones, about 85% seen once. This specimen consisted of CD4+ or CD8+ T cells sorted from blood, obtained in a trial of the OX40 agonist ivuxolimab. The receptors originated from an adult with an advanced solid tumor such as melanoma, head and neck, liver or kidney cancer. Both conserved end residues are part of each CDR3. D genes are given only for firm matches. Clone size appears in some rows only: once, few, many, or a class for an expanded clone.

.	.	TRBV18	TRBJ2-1	TGTGCCAGCTCACCACCGTCTAATTCTGGGGGCGTGCAGTTCTTC	CASSPPSNSGGVQFF
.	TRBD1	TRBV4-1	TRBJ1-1	TGCGCCAGCAGCCATTCGGGACAGGGCTTTGAAGCTTTCTTT	CASSHSGQGFEAFF
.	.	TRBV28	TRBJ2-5	TGTGCCAGCAGTCTGGGTCCCCAGGGGGAGACCCAGTACTTC	CASSLGPQGETQYF
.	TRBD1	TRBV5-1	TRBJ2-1	TGCGCCAGCACTCCGGACAGGGCAACTTCCTACAATGAGCAGTTCTTC	CASTPDRATSYNEQFF
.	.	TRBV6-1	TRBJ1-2	TGTGCCAGCAGCCAGCTCCCTCTGGAGTATGGCTACACCTTC	CASSQLPLEYGYTF
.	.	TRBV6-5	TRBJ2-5	TGTGCCAGCAGTTACTCTTCGACTATTTCCCAAGAGACCCAGTACTTC	CASSYSSTISQETQYF
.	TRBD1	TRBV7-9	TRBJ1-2	TGTGCCAGCAGCTTAGCTGGACAGGGAGGCTATGGCTACACCTTC	CASSLAGQGGYGYTF
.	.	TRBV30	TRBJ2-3	TGTGCCTGGAGTCCAGGCGGGGCGACAGATACGCAGTATTTT	CAWSPGGATDTQYF
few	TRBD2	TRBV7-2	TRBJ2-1	TGTGCCAGCAGCGCATTGGCCGGGCGGGAGGGGGCCTACAATGAGCAGTTCTTC	CASSALAGREGAYNEQFF
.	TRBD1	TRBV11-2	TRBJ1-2	TGTGCCAGCAGCTTAGGGGGACAGGGGGCTCGGGGCTACACCTTC	CASSLGGQGARGYTF
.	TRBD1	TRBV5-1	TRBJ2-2	TGCGCCAGCAGCTTGGATTGGGACAGAAACACCGGGGAGCTGTTTTTT	CASSLDWDRNTGELFF
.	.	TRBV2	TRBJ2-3	TGTGCCAGCAGCTTTGGACTGGGCCGGGACACAGATACGCAGTATTTT	CASSFGLGRDTDTQYF
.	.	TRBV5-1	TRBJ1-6	TGCGCCAGCAGCCCGGCCGGGGGGTTTAATTCACCCCTCCACTTT	CASSPAGGFNSPLHF
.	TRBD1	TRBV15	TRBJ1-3	TGTGCCACCAGCCTGGACAGGCACTCTGGAAACACCATATATTTT	CATSLDRHSGNTIYF
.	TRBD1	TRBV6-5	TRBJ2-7	TGTGCCAGCAGTTATCAGGGGACAGGGTCCTACGAGCAGTACTTC	CASSYQGTGSYEQYF
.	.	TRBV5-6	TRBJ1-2	TGTGCCAGCAGCCCCCCGCCGAAAAGGTGGGACTATGGCTACACCTTC	CASSPPPKRWDYGYTF
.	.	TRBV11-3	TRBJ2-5	TGTGCCAGCTCGGGTCGGGGTTCAGAGACCCAGTACTTC	CASSGRGSETQYF
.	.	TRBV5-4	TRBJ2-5	TGTGCCAGCAGGCTCGGAGTGACCCAAGAGACCCAGTACTTC	CASRLGVTQETQYF
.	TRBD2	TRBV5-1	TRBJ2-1	TGCGCCAGCAGCTTGGCGCTGTTCGGGGGGGCGAACGAGCAGTTCTTC	CASSLALFGGANEQFF
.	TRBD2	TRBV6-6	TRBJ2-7	TGTGCCAGCAGTTACCGGGGCTCAGCGGGGAGGGGCGAGCAGTACTTC	CASSYRGSAGRGEQYF
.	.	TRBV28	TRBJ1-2	TGTGCCAGCGCATGGGGCTATGGCTACACCTTC	CASAWGYGYTF
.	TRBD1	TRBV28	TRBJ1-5	TGTGCCAGCACCCCGTCGACAGGGGCTCGGCAGCCCCAGCATTTT	CASTPSTGARQPQHF
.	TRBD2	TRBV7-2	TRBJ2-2	TGTGCCAGCAGCTTAATGGCTAGCGGGAACACCGGGGAGCTGTTTTTT	CASSLMASGNTGELFF
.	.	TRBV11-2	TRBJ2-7	TGTGCCAGCAGCCGCGAGGGGCTGGACTACGAGCAGTACTTC	CASSREGLDYEQYF
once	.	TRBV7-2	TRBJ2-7	TGTGCCAGCAGCCCAGAGGCCACAGGATCCTACGAGCAGTACTTC	CASSPEATGSYEQYF
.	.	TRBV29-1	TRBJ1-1	TGCAGCGTTGAAGGTATCACCCGGACGACTGAAGCTTTCTTT	CSVEGITRTTEAFF
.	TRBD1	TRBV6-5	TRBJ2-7	TGTGCCAGCAAAGGACAGGGGTTCTACGAGCAGTACTTC	CASKGQGFYEQYF
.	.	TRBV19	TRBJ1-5	TGTGCCAGTAGTATTTTGGCAGGTCGCAATCAGCCCCAGCATTTT	CASSILAGRNQPQHF
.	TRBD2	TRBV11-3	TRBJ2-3	TGTGCCAGCAGCCTCGGGACTAGCGGTGGTCGGGATACGCAGTATTTT	CASSLGTSGGRDTQYF
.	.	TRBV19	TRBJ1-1	TGTGCCAGTAGTATAGACAGGGACACTGAAGCTTTCTTT	CASSIDRDTEAFF
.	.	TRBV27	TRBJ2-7	TGTGCCAGCAGTTTAGGGACGGTGGCAGGGGGGTACGAGCAGTACTTC	CASSLGTVAGGYEQYF
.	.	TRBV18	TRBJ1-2	TGTGCCAGCTCACTGGGGGACATCTATGGCTACACCTTC	CASSLGDIYGYTF
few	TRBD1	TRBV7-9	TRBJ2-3	TGTGCCAGCAGCCTCGGACAGGGCACGCAGTATTTT	CASSLGQGTQYF
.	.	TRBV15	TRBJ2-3	TGTGCCACCAGCAGAGCCTATTCCACAGATACGCAGTATTTT	CATSRAYSTDTQYF
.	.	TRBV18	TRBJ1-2	TGTGCCAGCTCACCAGGGACGGCTAACTATGGCTACACCTTC	CASSPGTANYGYTF
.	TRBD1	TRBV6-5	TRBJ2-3	TGTGCCAGCAGCCCCGGACAGGGCCGGGATACGCAGTATTTT	CASSPGQGRDTQYF
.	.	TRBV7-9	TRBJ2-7	TGTGCCAGCGCTCTCAGCTCCTACGAGCAGTACTTC	CASALSSYEQYF
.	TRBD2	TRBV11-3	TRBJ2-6	TGTGCCAGCAGCCTAGGACTAGCGGGTCTACGGGGGGCCAACGTCCTGACTTTC	CASSLGLAGLRGANVLTF
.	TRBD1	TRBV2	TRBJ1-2	TGTGCCAGCAGCGACAGGGTAAACTATGGCTACACCTTC	CASSDRVNYGYTF
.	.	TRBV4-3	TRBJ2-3	TGCGCCAGCAGCCAAGATGTCGTAGATACGCAGTATTTT	CASSQDVVDTQYF
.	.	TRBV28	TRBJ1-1	TGTGCCAGCAGTTTATGGGGGGCAGGGAGCACTGAAGCTTTCTTT	CASSLWGAGSTEAFF
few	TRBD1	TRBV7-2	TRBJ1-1	TGTGCCAGCAGCTTAGAGGGCAGGGGGAGCACTGAAGCTTTCTTT	CASSLEGRGSTEAFF
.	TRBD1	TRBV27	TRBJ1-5	TGTGCCAGCAGTAAGGGCAGGGGGCGTCAGCCCCAGCATTTT	CASSKGRGRQPQHF
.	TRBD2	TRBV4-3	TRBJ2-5	TGCGCCAGCAGCCACCTTACCTGGCCGGGAGGGCAAGAGACCCAGTACTTC	CASSHLTWPGGQETQYF
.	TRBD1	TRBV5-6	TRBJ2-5	TGTGCCAGCAGGAGCCGGGACAGGGTGGGAAAGACCCAGTACTTC	CASRSRDRVGKTQYF
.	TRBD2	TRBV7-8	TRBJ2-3	TGTGCCAGCAGCTTAGTAGGCGGCGGGGGGCTCACAGATACGCAGTATTTT	CASSLVGGGGLTDTQYF
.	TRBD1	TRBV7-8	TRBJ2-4	TGTGCCAGCAGCACGTGGACAGGGGTAGCCAAAAACATTCAGTACTTC	CASSTWTGVAKNIQYF
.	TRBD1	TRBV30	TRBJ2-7	TGTGCCTGGAGTACACGGACAGGGGGAGGGTCCGAGCAGTACTTC	CAWSTRTGGGSEQYF
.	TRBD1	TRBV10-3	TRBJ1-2	TGTGCCATCAGGTTATTCGGACAGGGGCGAAACTATGGCTACACCTTC	CAIRLFGQGRNYGYTF
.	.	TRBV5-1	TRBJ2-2	TGCGCCAGCAGCTTGCCCGGGGAGCTGTTTTTT	CASSLPGELFF
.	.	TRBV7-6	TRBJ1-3	TGTGCCAGCAGCTATCAGGGAGTAGCTGGAAACACCATATATTTT	CASSYQGVAGNTIYF
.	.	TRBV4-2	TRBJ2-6	TGTGCCAGCAGCCAAGACCTCGTCAGAAGTAGCTCTGGGGCCAACGTCCTGACTTTC	CASSQDLVRSSSGANVLTF